This T cell receptor beta chain was captured in a study of beta chain features in type 1 diabetes. Staining for CD45RO/CCR7/CD25/CD127/CD95/CD27 allowed sorting of CD4+ naive, central memory, regulatory and stem cell-like memory cells. Details on this clone: No antigen is known for it. The sample has other DNA sequences that encode this CDR3 too.

cDNA synthesis used the whole RNA isolate, giving expressed TCRB sequences. The method was immunoSEQ multiplex PCR; TCRdb's version includes in-frame clones alone and lacks a portion of them. The table lists around 150,000 clones, more than 60% of them singletons. The CDR3 runs to 14 residues. Germline V gene data show CDR1 as SQVTM and CDR2 as ANQGSEA. The V end was cut by 2 bases, the J end by 7 bases, with 15 bases between. Study results and limitations: All four CD4+ subsets of Type 1 diabetes patients contained TCRB CDR3s that were moderately but significantly shorter. Healthy donors had naive, central memory and Treg TCRB repertoires that appeared less similar than those seen among patients.

Sequencing used naive CD4+ T cells from blood. The receptor was derived from a man aged 25-45 years with type 1 diabetes. This chain uses TRBV29-1 with TRBJ2-1; TRBD1 is a possible D gene (6 bases). Here the CDR3 DNA reads TGCAGCGTTGAAAGCAGGGGTCGGTATAATGAGCAGTTCTTC. Translating gives CSVESRGRYNEQFF.